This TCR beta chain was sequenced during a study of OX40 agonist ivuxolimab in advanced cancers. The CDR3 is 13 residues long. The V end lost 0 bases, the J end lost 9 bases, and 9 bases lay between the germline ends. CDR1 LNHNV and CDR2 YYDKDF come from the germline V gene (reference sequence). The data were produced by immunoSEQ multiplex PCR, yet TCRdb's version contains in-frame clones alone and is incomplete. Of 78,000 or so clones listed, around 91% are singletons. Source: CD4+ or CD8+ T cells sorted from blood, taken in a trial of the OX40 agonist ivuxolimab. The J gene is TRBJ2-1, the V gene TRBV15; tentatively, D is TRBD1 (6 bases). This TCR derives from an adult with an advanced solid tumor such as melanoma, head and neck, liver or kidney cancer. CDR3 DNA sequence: TGTGCCACCAGCAGAGATCAGGGGAGTGAGCAGTTCTTC. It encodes CATSRDQGSEQFF.